Shown below are 18 T cell receptor beta chains from a single sample sequenced in a study of T-cell reconstitution after alpha-beta-depleted transplantation in children. Unique molecular identifiers featured in how the TCRbeta library was prepared. MiXCR, applied by TCRdb to the PCR reads, yields one record per CDR3 protein. The sample has roughly 190,000 distinct CDR3 sequences, roughly 15% seen once. The specimen comprised PBMCs from the stem cell graft donor, sampled from the stem cell graft. Every receptor here comes from a human donor who donated a stem cell graft to a child with acute lymphoblastic leukemia.

In the case of this clonotype: A much larger clone differs from this one at a single base, so this may be a read error. V usage is TRBV15 and J usage is TRBJ2-1; 8 bases are a match to TRBD2. V gave up 0 bases and J gave up 9 bases; unmatched junction bases: 10. The CDR3 consists of 16 residues. CDR1 and CDR2 from the germline V gene are LNHNV and YYDKDF (reference sequence). This chain's CDR3 is CATSRDVRAGVSEQFF. The CDR3, as DNA: TGTGCCACCAGCAGAGATGTTCGAGCGGGAGTAAGTGAGCAGTTCTTC.

This clonotype showed up just a few times. V usage is TRBV5-1 and J usage is TRBJ2-5, with a possible D match to TRBD2 (5 bases). CDR3 length equals 13 residues. V was pared by 4 bases and J by 1 base, with 8 bases between. The germline V gene encodes CDR1 SGHRS and CDR2 YFSETQ. The DNA of the CDR3 is TGCGCCAGCAGCCAGGACTTCCAAGAGACCCAGTACTTC. It translates to CASSQDFQETQYF.

About this clonotype itself: This clone may be a read error of a much larger clone one base away. The chain joins TRBV12-3 or TRBV12-4 to TRBJ1-1; 7 bases map to TRBD1. The junction had 15 bases not matched to a gene; V was cut back by 5 bases and J by 3 bases. The CDR3 extends over 17 amino acids. CDR3 in amino acids: CASSQAYRGETDTEAFF. For the CDR3, the DNA is TGTGCCAGCAGTCAAGCGTACAGGGGCGAAACGGACACTGAAGCTTTCTTT.

This clonotype was observed at least ten times. The V call is TRBV5-1, the J call TRBJ2-7; weak D call: TRBD2 (5 bases). This CDR3 is 14 amino acids long. The V end lost 0 bases, the J end lost 2 bases, and 9 bases lay between the germline ends. Germline CDR1 SGHRS, CDR2 YFSETQ. CDR3 residues: CASSLAGVTYEQYF. DNA for the CDR3: TGCGCCAGCAGCTTGGCCGGGGTAACCTACGAGCAGTACTTC.

This clonotype was picked up one time. The chain links TRBV20-1 to TRBJ2-3; 10 bases match TRBD2. Germline lookup yields CDR1 DFQATT and CDR2 SNEGSKA (reference sequence). The J segment lost 0 bases and the V segment lost 6 bases, leaving 9 bases of the junction unmatched. The CDR3 has 16 residues. The CDR3 protein is CSADGGTSASTDTQYF. The CDR3 DNA follows: TGCAGTGCCGACGGGGGGACTAGCGCTAGCACAGATACGCAGTATTTT.

This clonotype was seen many times. The chain employs TRBV19 and TRBJ2-3; 9 positions match TRBD1. After removal of 8 bases from V and 2 bases from J, the junction contained 8 bases not matched to a gene. Germline V gene lookup returns CDR1 LNHDA and CDR2 SQIVND (reference sequence). This CDR3 is built from 15 residues. The CDR3 protein is CASCHRGLDTDTQYF. CDR3 bases: TGTGCCAGTTGTCACAGGGGGCTCGACACAGATACGCAGTATTTT.

This clonotype was recorded many times. J is TRBJ2-2 and V is TRBV29-1; D remains unclear. The CDR3 covers 13 residues. Trimming removed 6 bases at V and 8 bases at J, with 16 bases between. Germline V gene sequence: CDR1 SQVTM, CDR2 ANQGSEA. The CDR3 DNA is TGCAGCGTACAAAGGAGTGTTGGTGGGGAGCTGTTTTTT. Translating gives CSVQRSVGGELFF.

This chain connects TRBV11-3 to TRBJ2-7, with a weak D call TRBD2 (5 bases). Germline CDR1 reads SGHNT; CDR2 reads YENEEA. The CDR3 spans 17 residues. With 0 bases removed from V and 0 bases from J, the gap between germline ends came to 15 bases. The CDR3 nucleotides are TGTGCCAGCAGCTTAGATCGGGTGGGAACTAGCTCCTACGAGCAGTACTTC. It is translated as CASSLDRVGTSSYEQYF. The whole variable domain, filled in from reference TRBV11-3 and TRBJ2-7, reads EAGVVQSPRYKIIEKKQPVAFWCNPISGHNTLYWYLQNLGQGPELLIRYENEEAVDDSQLPKDRFSAERLKGVDSTLKIQPAELGDSAVYLCASSLDRVGTSSYEQYFGPGTRLTVT.

The table lists this clonotype with many counts. The chain employs TRBV11-3 and TRBJ2-7; 9 bases match TRBD2. CDR3 size: 16 residues. In germline, CDR1 is SGHNT, CDR2 YENEEA. With V trimmed by 5 bases and J by 2 bases, 10 bases remained unmatched. DNA for the CDR3: TGTGCCAGCAGCCCGCGACCTAGCGGGGTACCCTACGAGCAGTACTTC. It encodes CASSPRPSGVPYEQYF.

The table lists this clonotype with many counts. The chain links TRBV29-1 to TRBJ2-1, with D possibly TRBD2 on 5 matching bases. The CDR3 has 11 residues. Between the trimmed V and J ends, which lost 2 bases and 6 bases, there was a span of 5 bases. CDR1 is SQVTM and CDR2 is ANQGSEA in the germline V gene. The CDR3 spells CSVERGNEQFF. CDR3 sequence (DNA): TGCAGCGTTGAACGGGGCAATGAGCAGTTCTTC.

The chain couples TRBV30 to TRBJ1-1; D gene ambiguous. Germline V gene sequence: CDR1 GTSNPN, CDR2 SVGIG (reference sequence). V was clipped by 3 bases and J by 0 bases, with 5 bases between them. This CDR3 has 12 amino acids. The CDR3 here is CAWRDMNTEAFF. CDR3 DNA: TGTGCCTGGAGAGATATGAACACTGAAGCTTTCTTT.

The chain recombines TRBV12-3 or TRBV12-4 with TRBJ1-4; D uncertain. The CDR3 has 15 amino acids. Trimming removed 0 bases from V and 4 bases from J, with 9 bases in between. DNA of the CDR3: TGTGCCAGCAGTTTAGCGCAGTCCCTTAATGAAAAACTGTTTTTT. Its translation: CASSLAQSLNEKLFF.

Worth noting for this clonotype: A much bigger clone sits one base away, suggesting this may be a read error. The V call is TRBV12-3 or TRBV12-4, the J call TRBJ2-1; tentatively, D is TRBD1 (6 bases). This CDR3 has 14 residues. The V end was cut by 3 bases, the J end by 5 bases, with 11 bases between. The CDR3 DNA reads TGTGCCAGCAGTTTGTGGACAGCTGACAATGAGCAGTTCTTC. Translating gives CASSLWTADNEQFF.

Details on this clonotype: One base away lies a much larger clone, so this may be a sequencing read error. The chain links TRBV20-1 to TRBJ2-7; possibly TRBD1 or TRBD2 for D (5 bases each). The CDR3 loop spans 17 amino acids. CDR1 is DFQATT and CDR2 is SNEGSKA in the germline V gene (reference sequence). The CDR3 reads CSARDGWDPAETYDQYF. The CDR3 nucleotides read TGCAGTGCTAGAGATGGCTGGGACCCCGCGGAGACCTACGACCAGTACTTC.

In this sample, this clonotype turned up many times. This chain connects TRBV5-1 to TRBJ2-7; D may be TRBD1 (6 bases). Trimming removed 4 bases from V and 2 bases from J, with 10 bases in between. Germline-derived CDR1 and CDR2 are SGHRS and YFSETQ. CDR3 size: 13 residues. In nucleotides, the CDR3 is TGCGCCAGCAGCCCGGGACAAACCTACGAGCAGTACTTC. Translated, it gives CASSPGQTYEQYF.

V usage is TRBV3-1 and J usage is TRBJ2-1, with 7 bases matching TRBD2. Per the germline V gene, CDR1 is LGHDT and CDR2 is YNNKEL (reference sequence). The CDR3 has 17 residues. J gave up 5 bases and V 0 bases, and 10 bases lay outside the gene matches. The CDR3 here is CASSQDWEAGVHNEQFF. The DNA for the CDR3 is TGTGCCAGCAGCCAAGATTGGGAGGCGGGAGTGCACAATGAGCAGTTCTTC.

This clonotype was recorded many times. V gene TRBV27 combines with J gene TRBJ2-1; TRBD1 or TRBD2 may be the D gene (5 bases each). The germline gives CDR1 MNHEY, CDR2 SMNVEV (reference sequence). The CDR3 loop spans 14 amino acids. Between the trimmed V and J ends, which lost 6 bases and 14 bases, there was a span of 23 bases. The CDR3 bases are TGTGCCAGCAGCTATTCGCCTCCCCCAGGGAGCAAGTTCTTC. This encodes CASSYSPPPGSKFF.

This clonotype came up many times. The rearrangement joins TRBV20-1 to TRBJ2-1, with a possible D match to TRBD1 (5 bases). Between the trimmed V and J ends, which lost 7 bases and 8 bases, there was a span of 18 bases. The CDR3 has 13 amino acids. CDR1 and CDR2 (germline): DFQATT, SNEGSKA (reference sequence). The CDR3 region is CSVALGVWDEQFF. CDR3 DNA sequence: TGCAGTGTCGCCTTAGGGGTTTGGGATGAGCAGTTCTTC.